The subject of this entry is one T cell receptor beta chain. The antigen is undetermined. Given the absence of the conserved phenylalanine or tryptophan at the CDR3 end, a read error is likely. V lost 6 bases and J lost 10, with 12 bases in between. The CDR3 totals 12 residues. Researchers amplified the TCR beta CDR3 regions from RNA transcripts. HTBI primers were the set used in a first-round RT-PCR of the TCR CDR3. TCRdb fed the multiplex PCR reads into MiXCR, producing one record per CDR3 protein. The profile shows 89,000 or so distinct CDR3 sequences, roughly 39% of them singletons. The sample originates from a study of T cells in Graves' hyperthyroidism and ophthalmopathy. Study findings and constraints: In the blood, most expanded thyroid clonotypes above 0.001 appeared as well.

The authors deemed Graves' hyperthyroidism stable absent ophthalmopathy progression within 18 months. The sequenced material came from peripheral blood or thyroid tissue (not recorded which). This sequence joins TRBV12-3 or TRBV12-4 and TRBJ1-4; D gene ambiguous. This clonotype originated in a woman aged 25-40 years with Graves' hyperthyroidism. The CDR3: CASSFSGTKLFS. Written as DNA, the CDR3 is TGTGCCAGCAGCTTTTCGGGTACAAAACTGTTTTCT.